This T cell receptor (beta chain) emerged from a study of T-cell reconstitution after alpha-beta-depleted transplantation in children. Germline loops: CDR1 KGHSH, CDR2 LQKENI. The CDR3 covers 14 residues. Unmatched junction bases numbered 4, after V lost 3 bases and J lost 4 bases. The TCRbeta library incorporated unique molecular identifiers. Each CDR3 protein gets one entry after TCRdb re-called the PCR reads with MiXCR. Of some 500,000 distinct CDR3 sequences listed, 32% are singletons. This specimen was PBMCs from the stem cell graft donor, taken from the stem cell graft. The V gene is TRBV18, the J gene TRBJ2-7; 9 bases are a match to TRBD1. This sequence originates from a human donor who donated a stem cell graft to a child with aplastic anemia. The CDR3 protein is CASSPDRGVYEQYF. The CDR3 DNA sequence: TGTGCCAGCTCACCTGACAGGGGGGTATACGAGCAGTACTTC.